The next 10 T cell receptor beta chains were all read from a single sample in a study of neurological immune-mediated disorders. TCRdb re-called the 5' RACE reads through MiXCR, storing one row per CDR3 protein. The sample yields tens of thousands of distinct CDR3 sequences, roughly 5.6% seen once. Source material: PBMCs. These receptor sequences come from a man younger than 35 with multiple sclerosis.

In its sample, this clonotype was seen many times. The J gene is TRBJ2-4, the V gene TRBV20-1, with D perhaps TRBD1 (7 bases). Germline V gene lookup returns CDR1 DFQATT and CDR2 SNEGSKA (reference sequence). Trimming took off 5 bases at V and 13 bases at J, with 15 bases between the two ends. The CDR3 covers 11 residues. For the CDR3, the DNA is TGCAGTGCTCCATGGGGGGACAGACAGTACTTC. It is translated as CSAPWGDRQYF.

Points on this clonotype: Since the CDR3 does not end with the conserved phenylalanine or tryptophan, this likely comes from a read error. This sequence joins TRBV5-1 and TRBJ1-1, with D tentatively TRBD1 (5 bases). V was cut by 3 bases and J by 1 base, with 7 bases left in between. This CDR3 spans 13 amino acids. The germline CDR1 and CDR2 sequences are SGHRS and YFSETQ. The CDR3 loop is CASSSQANTEAFN. CDR3 DNA: TGCGCCAGCAGCTCACAGGCGAACACTGAAGCTTTCAAT.

At least ten counts were recorded for this clonotype. V and J are TRBV5-1 and TRBJ2-2; D perhaps matches TRBD1 (6 bases). The CDR3 consists of 15 residues. V gave up 3 bases and J gave up 8 bases, with 17 bases separating them. CDR1 and CDR2 from the germline V gene are SGHRS and YFSETQ. The CDR3 bases are TGCGCCAGCAGCTCCACAGGGAGTTACGTGGGGGAGCTGTTTTTT. It encodes CASSSTGSYVGELFF.

In its sample, this clonotype was seen many times. The rearrangement links TRBV29-1 to TRBJ2-7, with D uncertain. This CDR3 is 11 amino acids long. V lost 6 bases to trimming and J lost 7 bases, with 13 bases between them. Germline V CDR1 and CDR2: SQVTM, ANQGSEA. The CDR3 sequence: CSVTSPGEQYF. In DNA form, the CDR3 reads TGCAGCGTCACCTCCCCCGGGGAGCAGTACTTC.

This clonotype was counted at least ten times. The chain employs TRBV20-1 and TRBJ1-2, with unresolved D. Germline V lookup: CDR1 DFQATT, CDR2 SNEGSKA (reference sequence). This CDR3 comprises 13 residues. V lost 1 base and J lost 2, with 8 bases in between. The DNA of the CDR3 is TGCAGTGCTAGAGTCACAGAAAACTATGGCTACACCTTC. Translated: CSARVTENYGYTF.

CDR3 loop: CASSPFTDTQYF. As DNA, the CDR3 is TGTGCCAGCAGCCCCTTCACAGATACGCAGTATTTT. This chain connects TRBV7-8 to TRBJ2-3; D remains unclear. The V gene's germline CDR1 is SGHVS and CDR2 FQNEAQ. The CDR3 consists of 12 residues. Trimming stripped 5 bases from V and 2 bases from J, with 5 bases between.

The sample holds many counts of this clonotype. This rearrangement joins TRBV5-5 to TRBJ1-1; a possible D gene is TRBD1 (5 bases). There are 16 residues in the CDR3. Looked up from germline, CDR1 is SGHKS and CDR2 is YYEKEE (reference sequence). Trimming stripped 1 base from V and 3 bases from J, with 16 bases between. The CDR3 is CASSLNIRGGYTEAFF. The DNA of the CDR3 is TGTGCCAGCAGCTTGAACATCCGTGGGGGATACACTGAAGCTTTCTTT.

Turning to this clonotype: The CDR3 does not end in the conserved phenylalanine or tryptophan, so this is likely a read error. The DNA is left out, because the CDR3 cannot be placed on it with certainty; the CDR3 is given as TCRdb lists it. The chain recombines TRBV11-2 with TRBJ1-5; no DNA check was done on the table's D call, TRBD1. Termini included, the CDR3 measures 13 amino acids. Germline assignment: CDR1 SGHAT and CDR2 FQNNGV. The CDR3 sequence: CASSLTGNQPQNC.

This clonotype was seen repeatedly, ten times or more. V and J are TRBV12-3 or TRBV12-4 and TRBJ2-7, with D possibly being TRBD2 (6 bases). CDR3 size: 14 residues. V was shortened by 6 bases and J by 2 bases, with 14 bases between the two germline ends. This CDR3 reads CASSLTGDTYEQYF. The CDR3 DNA is TGTGCCAGCAGCTTGACGGGGGATACCTACGAGCAGTACTTC.

This clonotype was seen only once. A much larger clone lies a single base off, so this may be a read error. The V call is TRBV5-1, the J call TRBJ2-1; tentatively, D is TRBD1 (6 bases). Germline V gene sequence: CDR1 SGHRS, CDR2 YFSETQ. The CDR3 totals 13 residues. In nucleotides, the CDR3 is TGCGCCAGCAGAGTACAGGGCTACTATGAGCAGTTCTTC. It yields the protein CASRVQGYYEQFF. The full variable domain, rest sourced from reference TRBV5-1 and TRBJ2-1, is KAGVTQTPRYLIKTRGQQVTLSCSPISGHRSVSWYQQTPGQGLQFLFEYFSETQRNKGNFPGRFSGRQFSNSRSEMNVSTLELGDSALYLCASRVQGYYEQFFGPGTRLTVL.